This T cell receptor beta chain was recorded in a study of regulatory T cells in long-lasting Graves disease. This clonotype came up a few times. Time point given: newly diagnosed GD, antithyroid drugs for less than 3 months. After RNA was extracted from PBMCs, the TCR library was made from it. Staff drew nine milliliters of peripheral blood into EDTA tubes. With iRepertoire HTBI primers and Arm-PCR of CDR3 regions, TCR beta libraries were built. TCRdb independently ran MiXCR on the multiplex PCR reads; one entry per CDR3 protein. This table holds approximately 540,000 distinct CDR3 sequences, 12% found once. This CDR3 spans 14 amino acids. V shed 1 base, J shed 7 bases, and the junction held 3 bases outside the gene matches. Per the germline V gene, CDR1 is MNHNS and CDR2 is SASEGT. The sample also formed part of further work on T cells in Graves' hyperthyroidism and ophthalmopathy. As that study records: No ophthalmopathy progression within 18 months constituted stable Graves' hyperthyroidism.

The specimen comprised peripheral blood mononuclear cells (PBMCs), sampled at new diagnosis, from a patient treated with antithyroid drugs. The V call is TRBV6-1, the J call TRBJ2-3, with 9 bases aligning to TRBD2. This clonotype was obtained from a woman in her twenties or thirties with Graves disease. The CDR3 nucleotides are TGTGCCAGCAGTGAAGGGACTAGCGTATATACGCAGTATTTT. The encoded protein is CASSEGTSVYTQYF.